This TCR beta chain stems from a study of T cell responses to AZD1222 COVID-19 vaccine. Findings of the study overall: At baseline, seropositivity was found in only 5 to 7 AZD1222 recipients.

Comment on this clone: Its antigen is unidentified.

Libraries were prepared by immunoSEQ multiplex PCR; TCRdb keeps only in-frame clonotypes and omits some of them. This table has about 220,000 clones, approximately 94% appearing once. Germline CDR1 is SGHTA and CDR2 is FQGNSA. CDR3 length: 13 amino acids. Trimming left V 11 bases short and J 3 bases short, with 13 bases between. The sequences come from peripheral blood, collected on day 0 of MenACWY control vaccination. This receptor was taken from an adult in good health. V usage is TRBV7-2 and J usage is TRBJ1-4, with D maybe TRBD1 (5 bases). The CDR3 reads CAGSRGANEKLFF. CDR3 in DNA: TGTGCCGGGTCTCGGGGCGCTAATGAAAAACTGTTTTTT.